A selection of T cell receptor beta chains follows, all from one sample in a study of CD8+ T cells in alopecia areata. TCRdb keeps only in-frame clones here, not all; method: immunoSEQ multiplex PCR. The table shows some 190,000 clones, with less than 70% occurring only once. Here the sequenced sample was CD4+ T cells sorted from blood, taken between weeks 49 and 50, from a patient treated with tofacitinib. Receptors originate from a human donor with alopecia areata. CDR3s include the opening cysteine and the closing phenylalanine or tryptophan. The D gene is left open where the match is weak. Expanded clones are given a class, and other clones once, few, many or no size at all.

>TRBJ2-7|few|TRBD1|TRBV2
CASSSLGTVSYEQYF
TGTGCCAGCAGTTCCCTAGGGACAGTCTCCTACGAGCAGTACTTC
>TRBJ1-1|-|TRBD1|TRBV7-2
CASSLDRGYGTEAFF
TGTGCCAGCAGCTTAGACAGGGGGTATGGCACTGAAGCTTTCTTT
>TRBJ1-1|-|-|TRBV30
CALRQQGNTEAFF
TGTGCCTTAAGACAGCAGGGGAACACTGAAGCTTTCTTT
>TRBJ2-7|once|-|TRBV7-9
CASSKQGLDSYEQYF
TGTGCCAGCAGCAAACAGGGCTTAGACTCCTACGAGCAGTACTTC
>TRBJ1-1|-|TRBD1|TRBV27
CASNAAGQVNTEAFF
TGTGCCAGCAATGCCGCCGGACAGGTGAACACTGAAGCTTTCTTT
>TRBJ1-1|-|-|TRBV4-3
CASSQELSTEAFF
TGCGCCAGCAGCCAAGAGTTAAGCACTGAAGCTTTCTTT
>TRBJ1-1|few|-|TRBV29-1
CSVGAGRNTEAFF
TGCAGCGTTGGGGCAGGGCGGAACACTGAAGCTTTCTTT
>TRBJ2-3|many|-|TRBV2
CASSLDTHTDTQYF
TGTGCCAGCAGCCTCGACACCCACACAGATACGCAGTATTTT
>TRBJ2-5|-|-|TRBV30
CAWSVLETQYF
TGTGCCTGGAGTGTCTTGGAGACCCAGTACTTC
>TRBJ2-7|-|-|TRBV11-2
CASSPGPLATSSYEQYF
TGTGCCAGCAGCCCCGGACCCCTAGCGACGAGCTCCTACGAGCAGTACTTC
>TRBJ1-4|once|TRBD1|TRBV27
CASSSPGTGGEKLFF
TGTGCCAGCAGTTCCCCCGGGACAGGGGGTGAAAAACTGTTTTTT
>TRBJ1-3|-|-|TRBV5-6
CASSLEGRGNTIYF
TGTGCCAGCAGCTTGGAAGGGCGCGGAAACACCATATATTTT
>TRBJ2-2|-|-|TRBV6-5
CASSYSIRLWTGELFF
TGTGCCAGCAGTTACTCGATCAGGTTATGGACCGGGGAGCTGTTTTTT